This T cell receptor (beta chain) emerged from a study of T cell repertoires in urothelial bladder cancer (dated by TCRdb to about 2019). Concerning the study at large: Of the 12 resected lesions, three were clinical stage cT0, three were cTa, three were cT1, and three were cT2 or greater. The study compared clonality of the TCR repertoire in bladder tumors against clonality in benign bladder inflammation. A total of around twelve patients who had bladder lesions and were undergoing transurethral resection were prospectively identified. Twelve resected bladder lesions were studied, comprising urothelial carcinoma (UC+) and benign (UC-) specimens. General study outcomes and caveats: A median tumor infiltrating lymphocyte percentage of about 2% was observed in carcinoma specimens, compared with 12% in benign specimens. Urothelial carcinoma specimens contained fewer T cells than benign specimens, with a median of approximately 5,100 versus 26,000. In carcinoma specimens, one T-cell clone made up as much as 17% of infiltrating lymphocytes, versus around 2% in benign specimens.

Bladder lesion specimens were obtained at transurethral resection and were stored at -80C. From bladder specimens obtained at transurethral resection, DNA was extracted. The TCR beta chain CDR3 region was sequenced with the immunoSEQ assay. The original methods were these. T-cell fraction, clonal dominance and maximum TCR clone frequency were calculated for each specimen. Imported from immuneACCESS, the table was reduced by TCRdb to in-frame sequences with V and J called. These copies leave out some clones; in studies compared against another copy, an unresolved V gene accounts for under half, and the cause of the remainder is not known. Clone size and the V and J calls come from that table; the DNA yielded D and trimming. In this sample the table shows approximately 9,000 clones, roughly 60% of which occur a single time. Clones ranked in the top ten supply 32% of the sample. Regarding this clone: No cognate antigen has been identified for it. The input lacks base qualities; no much larger clone sits a single base away.

The germline V gene encodes CDR1 LNHNV and CDR2 YYDKDF (reference sequence). Ends trimmed: V by 5 bases, J by 4 bases; bases unmatched to a gene: 4. The cysteine opens and the phenylalanine closes a CDR3 of 15 amino acids. The entry retains the CDR3 DNA only, 45 bases that are in frame from base 1. This receptor was identified in a human donor with urothelial carcinoma. This receptor chain uses TRBV15 and TRBJ2-2; TRBD1 fits 10 bases in the junction. Sequenced: tumor-infiltrating cells from bladder cancer. CDR3 sequence: CATSVDRGLTGELFF. The DNA is TGTGCCACCAGCGTCGACAGGGGGCTCACCGGGGAGCTGTTTTTT.